The sequence of this T cell receptor (beta chain) was determined in a study of blood T cell repertoires in COVID-19. Overall study: Sites in the United States, Italy and Spain provided acute and convalescent COVID-19 samples.

Per the authors' pipeline: Quantification of nucleated cells was approximated via reference gene primer amplification. TCRdb's copy holds only in-frame clones and misses some; the assay was immunoSEQ multiplex PCR. V, J and clone size were drawn from that table, and D and trimming were deduced from the DNA. Of about 170,000 clones in the sample, 70% to 90% are singletons; the top ten hold approximately 1.2%. V was pared by 3 bases and J by 7 bases, with 12 bases between. Germline CDR1 is MNHEY and CDR2 is SMNVEV (reference sequence). The CDR3 has 13 amino acids. Source material: peripheral blood. The genes are TRBV27 and TRBJ2-5; D perhaps matches TRBD2 (5 bases). This TCR derives from a man aged 60 to 69 who had recovered from COVID-19. The CDR3 nucleotides read TGTGCCAGCAGTTTCCGGGAAGATGGGACCCAGTACTTC. Protein: CASSFREDGTQYF.